A selection of T cell receptor beta chains follows, all from one sample in a study of post-analysis software for immune sequencing data. TCRdb re-analysed the PCR reads in MiXCR, keeping a single row per CDR3 protein. The sample carries roughly 150,000 distinct CDR3 sequences, about 37% recorded once. Sequenced here: blood, sampled after autologous hematopoietic stem cell transplantation. The receptors were sampled from a girl aged 5 to 17 with multiple sclerosis. Each CDR3 is given without its conserved first and last residue. A D gene is named only where the DNA matches it firmly. Size tells how often a clone was seen (once, few, many) or the class of an expanded clone, and some rows leave it out.

-	-	TRBV5-1	ASSLGFEQY
few	-	TRBV7-2	ASSSPGTDTQY
-	TRBD1	TRBV20-1	SAWAWTGVQETQY
-	TRBD2	TRBV10-3	AISARSGTTDTQY
few	-	TRBV20-1	SARDLAGHEQF
few	-	TRBV7-6	ASSPGGASGYNEQF
few	-	TRBV6-2/TRBV6-3	TSWDTTDTQY
few	-	TRBV14	ASSQLTGVNSPLH
-	-	TRBV27	ASSLWPGETQY
few	-	TRBV13	ASSLGGPEGNYGYT
once	-	TRBV29-1	SGGDTQGPQH
-	TRBD1	TRBV20-1	SAGDRSPNEKLF
-	TRBD2	TRBV5-1	ASSPSGRAHYEQY
few	-	TRBV7-9	ASTPPEGGSDTQY
-	-	TRBV7-6	ASSLGPSRPQH
-	-	TRBV27	ASRQAGGYT
many	-	TRBV6-1	ASSEGAEPGADTQY
-	-	TRBV12-3/TRBV12-4	ASSWDSRSGANVLT
few	TRBD2	TRBV5-5	ASSLELAVHEQY
-	TRBD2	TRBV7-6	ASSLGREIYNEQF
-	-	TRBV28	ASSLSSGANVLT
once	-	TRBV27	ASSLWAGMNSYEQY
once	-	TRBV20-1	SAEGAGDTDTQY
few	TRBD1	TRBV7-3	ASSEQGALRSGYT
-	TRBD2	TRBV15	ATSRGGLATADTQY
-	-	TRBV6-1	ASVWGQETQY
-	TRBD1	TRBV15	ATSLAGGAGPYNGQF